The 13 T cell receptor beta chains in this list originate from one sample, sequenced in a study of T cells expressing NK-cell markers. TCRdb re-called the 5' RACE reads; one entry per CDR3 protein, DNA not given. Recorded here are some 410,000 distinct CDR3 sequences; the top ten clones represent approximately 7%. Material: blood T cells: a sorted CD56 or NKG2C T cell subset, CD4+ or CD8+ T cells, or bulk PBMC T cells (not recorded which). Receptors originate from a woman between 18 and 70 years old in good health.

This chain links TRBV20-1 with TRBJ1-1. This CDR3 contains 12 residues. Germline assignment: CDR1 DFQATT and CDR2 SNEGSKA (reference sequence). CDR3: CSAFDRNTEAFF.

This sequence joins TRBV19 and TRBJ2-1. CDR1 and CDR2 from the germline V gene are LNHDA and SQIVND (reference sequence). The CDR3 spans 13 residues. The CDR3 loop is CASSMLGYNEQFF.

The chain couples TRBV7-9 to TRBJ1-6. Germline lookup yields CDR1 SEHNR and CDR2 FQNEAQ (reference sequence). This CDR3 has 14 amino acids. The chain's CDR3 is CASTHGSYNSPLHF.

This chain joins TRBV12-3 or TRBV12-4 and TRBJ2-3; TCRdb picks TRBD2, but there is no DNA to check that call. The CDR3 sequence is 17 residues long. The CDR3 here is CASRRGNVAGGTDTQYF.

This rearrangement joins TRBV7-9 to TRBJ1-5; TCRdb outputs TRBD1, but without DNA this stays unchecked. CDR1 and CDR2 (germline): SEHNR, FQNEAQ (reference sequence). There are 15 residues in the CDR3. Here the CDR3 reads CASSSPGVGNQPQHF.

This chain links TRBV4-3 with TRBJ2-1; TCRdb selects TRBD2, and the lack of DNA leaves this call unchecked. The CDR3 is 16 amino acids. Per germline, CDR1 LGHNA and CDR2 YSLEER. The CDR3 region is CASSRLLAGARNEQFF.

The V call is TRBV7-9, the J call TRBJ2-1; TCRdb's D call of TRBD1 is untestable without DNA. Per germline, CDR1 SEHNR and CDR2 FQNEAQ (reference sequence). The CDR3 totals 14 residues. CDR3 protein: CASSSMKGVDEQFF.

This CDR3 reads CASSFSGGHTKNIQYF. The chain combines TRBV12-3 or TRBV12-4 with TRBJ2-4; TCRdb picks TRBD1, but there is no DNA to check that call. CDR3 size: 16 residues.

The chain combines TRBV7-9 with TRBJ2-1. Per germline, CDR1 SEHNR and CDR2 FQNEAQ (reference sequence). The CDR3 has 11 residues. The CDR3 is CASSFGQEQFF.

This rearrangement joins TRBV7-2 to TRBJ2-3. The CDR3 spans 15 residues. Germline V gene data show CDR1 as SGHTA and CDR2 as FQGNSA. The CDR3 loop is CASSLGWQWTDTQYF.

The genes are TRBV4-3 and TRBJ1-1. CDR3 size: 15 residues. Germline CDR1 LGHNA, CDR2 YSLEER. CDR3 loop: CASSQDRGLNTEAFF.

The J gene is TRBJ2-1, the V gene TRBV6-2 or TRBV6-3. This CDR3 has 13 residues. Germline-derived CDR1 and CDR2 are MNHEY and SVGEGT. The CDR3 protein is CASGLFRGRKQFF.

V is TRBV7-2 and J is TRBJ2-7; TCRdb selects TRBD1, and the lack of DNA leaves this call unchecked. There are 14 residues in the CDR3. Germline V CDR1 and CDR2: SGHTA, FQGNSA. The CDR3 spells CASTQGVGPYEQYF.